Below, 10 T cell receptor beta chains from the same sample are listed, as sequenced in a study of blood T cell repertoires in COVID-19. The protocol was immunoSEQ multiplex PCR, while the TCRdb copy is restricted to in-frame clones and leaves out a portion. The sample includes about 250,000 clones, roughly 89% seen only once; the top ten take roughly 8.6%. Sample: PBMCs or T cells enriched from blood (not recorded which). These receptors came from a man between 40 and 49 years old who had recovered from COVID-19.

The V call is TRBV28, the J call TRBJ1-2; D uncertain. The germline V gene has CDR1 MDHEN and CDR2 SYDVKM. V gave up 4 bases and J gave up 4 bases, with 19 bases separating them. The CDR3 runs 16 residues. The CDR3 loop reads CASSSISSPLGYGYTF. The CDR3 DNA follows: TGTGCCAGCAGTTCCATTTCTTCGCCCCTAGGCTATGGCTACACCTTC.

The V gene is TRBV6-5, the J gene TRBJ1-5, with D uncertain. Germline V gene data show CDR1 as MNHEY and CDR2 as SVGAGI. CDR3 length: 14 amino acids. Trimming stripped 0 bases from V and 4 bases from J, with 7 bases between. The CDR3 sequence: CASSYSPGNQPQHF. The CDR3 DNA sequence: TGTGCCAGCAGTTACTCGCCGGGAAATCAGCCCCAGCATTTT.

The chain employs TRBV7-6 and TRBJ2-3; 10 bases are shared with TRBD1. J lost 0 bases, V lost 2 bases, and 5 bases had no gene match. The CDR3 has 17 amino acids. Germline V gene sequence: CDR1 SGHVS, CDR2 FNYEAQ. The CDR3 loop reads CASSLRGQGVSTDTQYF. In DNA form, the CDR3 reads TGTGCCAGCAGCTTAAGAGGACAGGGGGTTAGCACAGATACGCAGTATTTT.

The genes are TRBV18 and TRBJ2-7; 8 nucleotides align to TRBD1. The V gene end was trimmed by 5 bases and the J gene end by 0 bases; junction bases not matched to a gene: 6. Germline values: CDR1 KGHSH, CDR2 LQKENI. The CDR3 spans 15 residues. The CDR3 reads CASSGGQGASYEQYF. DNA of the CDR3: TGTGCCAGCTCAGGAGGACAGGGCGCCTCCTACGAGCAGTACTTC.

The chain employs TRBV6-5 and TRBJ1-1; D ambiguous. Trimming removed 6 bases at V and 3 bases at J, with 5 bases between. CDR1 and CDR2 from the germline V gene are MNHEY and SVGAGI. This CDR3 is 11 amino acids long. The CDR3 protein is CASREDTEAFF. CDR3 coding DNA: TGTGCCAGCAGGGAGGACACTGAAGCTTTCTTT.

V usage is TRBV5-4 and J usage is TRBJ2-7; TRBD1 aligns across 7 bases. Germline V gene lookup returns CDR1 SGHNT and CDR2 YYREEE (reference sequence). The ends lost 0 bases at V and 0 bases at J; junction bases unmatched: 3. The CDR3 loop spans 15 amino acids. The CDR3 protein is CASSLDRGSSYEQYF. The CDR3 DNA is TGTGCCAGCAGCTTGGACAGGGGAAGCTCCTACGAGCAGTACTTC.

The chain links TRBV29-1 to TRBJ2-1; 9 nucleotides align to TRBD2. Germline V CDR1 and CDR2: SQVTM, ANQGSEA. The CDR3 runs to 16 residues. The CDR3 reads CRKITTSGASYNEQFF. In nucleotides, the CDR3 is TGCAGGAAAATAACGACTAGCGGAGCCTCCTACAATGAGCAGTTCTTC.

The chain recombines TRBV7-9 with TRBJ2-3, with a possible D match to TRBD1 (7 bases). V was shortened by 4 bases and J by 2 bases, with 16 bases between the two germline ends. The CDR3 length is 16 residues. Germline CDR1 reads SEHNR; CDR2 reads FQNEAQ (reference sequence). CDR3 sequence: CASSSQGGWNTDTQYF. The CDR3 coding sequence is TGTGCCAGCAGCTCGCAGGGGGGATGGAACACAGATACGCAGTATTTT.

The CDR3 is CASSIGGRGYQPQHF. The CDR3 DNA is TGTGCCAGTAGTATAGGGGGGAGGGGTTATCAGCCCCAGCATTTT. V gene TRBV19 combines with J gene TRBJ1-5; tentative D call: TRBD1 (5 bases). The CDR3 has 15 residues. Germline-derived CDR1 and CDR2 are LNHDA and SQIVND (reference sequence). V lost 1 base and J 5 bases, leaving 12 bases between the germline ends.

The CDR3, as DNA: TGTGCCAGCAGTCCGATCACAGGGGCTGGGGCCAACGTCCTGACTTTC. Translation: CASSPITGAGANVLTF. V usage is TRBV27 and J usage is TRBJ2-6; 7 nucleotides align to TRBD1. J gave up 2 bases and V 5 bases, and 6 bases lay outside the gene matches. CDR1 and CDR2 from the germline V gene are MNHEY and SMNVEV (reference sequence). CDR3 length equals 16 residues.